One sample yielded the 28 T cell receptor beta chains listed below, sequenced in a study of graft-versus-host responses after intestinal transplantation. No antigens are known for them. Profiled with immunoSEQ multiplex PCR; TCRdb holds only in-frame clones, not every one. The table records 85,000 to 130,000 clones, roughly nine tenths of them present only once. The sequences come from unstimulated CD4+ T cells sorted from spleen or lymph node cells, collected before intestinal transplant. The receptor source for this set is a human donor who received an intestinal transplant.

This chain links TRBV6-7 with TRBJ2-1, with D perhaps matching TRBD2 (5 bases). TRBV6-7 falls under the ORF class, with uncertain function. Trimming cost V 6 bases and J 2 bases, with 17 bases left between them. The CDR3 loop spans 16 amino acids. The CDR3 sequence: CASRSTGSRAYNEQFF. The CDR3 DNA sequence: TGTGCCAGCAGATCGACCGGGTCGAGGGCCTACAATGAGCAGTTCTTC.

V and J are TRBV2 and TRBJ2-7; no reliable D call. This CDR3 is 11 amino acids long. V was trimmed by 4 bases and J by 12 bases, leaving 13 bases between them. Germline V lookup: CDR1 SNHLY, CDR2 FYNNEI. CDR3 protein: CASSGPKGRYF. In nucleotides, the CDR3 is TGTGCCAGCAGTGGCCCTAAAGGCCGGTACTTC.

This chain joins TRBV21-1 and TRBJ2-1; TRBD2, the table's D call, lacks a check against the DNA. TRBV21-1 constitutes a pseudogene. The CDR3 has 17 amino acids. The CDR3 here is CASSKSPLAGGGNEQFF. The CDR3 DNA is TGTGCCAGCAGCAAATCTCCACTAGCGGGGGGTGGGAATGAGCAGTTCTTC.

The chain couples TRBV7-9 to TRBJ1-6; D is uncertain. Germline V lookup: CDR1 SEHNR, CDR2 FQNEAQ (reference sequence). Trimming removed 6 bases from V and 5 bases from J, with 14 bases in between. The CDR3 runs 15 residues. This CDR3 reads CASSIGPVDNSPLHF. In DNA, the CDR3 is TGTGCCAGCAGTATAGGGCCAGTCGATAATTCACCCCTCCACTTT.

The genes are TRBV7-2 and TRBJ2-7, with 10 bases matching TRBD2. The length of the CDR3 is 15 residues. The V segment lost 7 bases and the J segment 6 bases; nucleotides outside the gene matches: 12. Germline V gene lookup returns CDR1 SGHTA and CDR2 FQGNSA. The CDR3 DNA follows: TGTGCCAGCACCCCCTTAGCGGGAGGAATAAGCGAGCAGTACTTC. It encodes CASTPLAGGISEQYF.

The V call is TRBV4-1, the J call TRBJ1-5, with 7 bases that match TRBD1. V gave up 0 bases and J gave up 3 bases; unmatched junction bases: 5. CDR1 and CDR2 (germline): MGHRA, YSYEKL. The CDR3 contains 16 residues. The CDR3 bases are TGCGCCAGCAGCCAAGAGGGAGACAGGGTCAATCAGCCCCAGCATTTT. Protein sequence: CASSQEGDRVNQPQHF.

Only one count was recorded for this clone. The rearrangement joins TRBV6-6 to TRBJ2-3; no clear D. Trimming pared 4 bases from V and 4 bases from J, leaving 6 bases between. This CDR3 is built from 12 residues. From germline, CDR1 is MNHNY and CDR2 SVGAGI (reference sequence). The CDR3 DNA follows: TGTGCCAGCAGTTCTCTAGCAGATACGCAGTATTTT. Translation gives CASSSLADTQYF.

This sequence joins TRBV5-1 and TRBJ1-1; D is perhaps TRBD1 (5 bases). The CDR3 has 15 residues. Trimming removed 4 bases from V and 5 bases from J, with 18 bases in between. The germline CDR1 and CDR2 sequences are SGHRS and YFSETQ. CDR3 bases: TGCGCCAGCAGCCTACTAACAGGTCGGGGAACTGAAGCTTTCTTT. Amino acids: CASSLLTGRGTEAFF.

The chain combines TRBV27 with TRBJ1-4; D ambiguous. Germline V CDR1 and CDR2: MNHEY, SMNVEV (reference sequence). V was cut by 5 bases and J by 8 bases, with 12 bases left in between. CDR3 length: 13 residues. The CDR3 loop reads CASSQRSGEKLFF. CDR3 bases: TGTGCCAGCAGTCAACGATCGGGGGAAAAACTGTTTTTT.

This clone was seen only once. The chain carries TRBV7-7 and TRBJ2-1, with D maybe TRBD2 (7 bases). V was cut by 4 bases and J by 0 bases, with 28 bases left in between. This CDR3 is 21 amino acids long. Germline CDR1 reads SSHAT; CDR2 reads FNYEAQ (reference sequence). The CDR3 here is CASSSDHFTGGRQSSYNEQFF. In DNA, the CDR3 is TGTGCCAGCAGCTCTGACCACTTTACCGGGGGGCGACAGAGCTCCTACAATGAGCAGTTCTTC.

For this clone: A junction end diverges from the germline sequence, so it may reflect a read error. This chain uses TRBV5-6 with TRBJ2-1, with D perhaps TRBD1 (5 bases). The CDR3 spans 14 residues. Germline CDR1 is SGHDT and CDR2 is YYEEEE. The CDR3 here is CASSRRAGYSEQFF. For the CDR3, the DNA is TGTGCCAGCAGCCGCCGGGCAGGGTACAGTGAGCAGTTCTTC.

The rearrangement joins TRBV5-6 to TRBJ1-3; possibly TRBD1 for D (6 bases). CDR3 length: 15 residues. Germline lookup yields CDR1 SGHDT and CDR2 YYEEEE. The V end was cut by 2 bases, the J end by 2 bases, with 11 bases between. The CDR3 DNA follows: TGTGCCAGCAGCTTTGGACAGCTAGCTGGAAACACCATATATTTT. Its protein product is CASSFGQLAGNTIYF.

The chain employs TRBV7-6 and TRBJ2-3; D gene unclear. The CDR3 is 15 residues long. The germline V gene has CDR1 SGHVS and CDR2 FNYEAQ. The V and J ends lost 4 bases and 2 bases respectively, with 13 bases between them. CDR3 amino acids: CASSSIEYNTDTQYF. CDR3 DNA sequence: TGTGCCAGCAGCTCGATCGAATATAACACAGATACGCAGTATTTT.

This clone was counted a few times. The chain combines TRBV2 with TRBJ2-2, with D maybe TRBD2 (5 bases). The CDR3 extends over 14 amino acids. V was clipped by 7 bases and J by 7 bases, with 16 bases between them. Germline values: CDR1 SNHLY, CDR2 FYNNEI. The CDR3 DNA reads as TGTGCCAGCACCCTAACCACTAGTAACGGGGAGCTGTTTTTT. The encoded protein is CASTLTTSNGELFF. Looking up the rest from reference TRBV2 and TRBJ2-2 gives the full variable domain: EPEVTQTPSHQVTQMGQEVILRCVPISNHLYFYWYRQILGQKVEFLVSFYNNEISEKSEIFDDQFSVERPDGSNFTLKIRSTKLEDSAMYFCASTLTTSNGELFFGEGSRLTVL.

This chain connects TRBV11-2 to TRBJ2-7; D may be TRBD2 (6 bases). The germline V gene encodes CDR1 SGHAT and CDR2 FQNNGV. The germline V and J ends were trimmed by 1 base and 5 bases, with 15 bases remaining between them. This CDR3 spans 15 amino acids. The CDR3 nucleotides read TGTGCCAGCAGCTTAGGTATCGGGACTCTGGACGAGCAGTACTTC. It is translated as CASSLGIGTLDEQYF.

This chain links TRBV6-6 with TRBJ2-1; maybe TRBD2 (6 bases). Germline values: CDR1 MNHNY, CDR2 SVGAGI (reference sequence). With 6 bases removed from V and 2 bases from J, the gap between germline ends came to 17 bases. The CDR3 spans 16 residues. This CDR3 reads CASRPTEAGTYNEQFF. DNA for the CDR3: TGTGCCAGCAGACCCACAGAGGCGGGGACCTACAATGAGCAGTTCTTC.

This clone was found once. CDR3 sequence reads: CASSLAGRGSYEQYF. The CDR3 bases are TGTGCCAGCAGCTTAGCTGGCAGGGGGTCCTACGAGCAGTACTTC. The chain is built from TRBV11-2 and TRBJ2-7, with 7 bases matching TRBD1. Germline CDR1 and CDR2: SGHAT and FQNNGV. V dropped 1 base and J dropped 1; count of bases not matched to a gene: 4. The CDR3 runs 15 residues.

This clone was counted once. The chain uses TRBV29-1 and TRBJ2-3; 8 bases align to TRBD2. V was clipped by 3 bases and J by 4 bases; unmatched bases: 9. The germline gives CDR1 SQVTM, CDR2 ANQGSEA. The CDR3 spans 15 residues. The CDR3 nucleotides read TGCAGCGTTGATGGGTCCCAGCGGGGGCCAGATACGCAGTATTTT. Translated: CSVDGSQRGPDTQYF.

This clone appeared once. V gene TRBV10-3 combines with J gene TRBJ2-5; 10 bases align to TRBD2. Germline CDR1 reads ENHRY; CDR2 reads SYGVKD. This CDR3 comprises 15 residues. With 0 bases clipped from V and 4 bases from J, the junction kept 2 bases outside the gene matches. The CDR3 here is CAISESRLAGETQYF. For the CDR3, the DNA is TGTGCCATCAGTGAGTCAAGACTAGCGGGAGAGACCCAGTACTTC.

J is TRBJ1-1 and V is TRBV15, with 9 bases identical to TRBD1. This CDR3 has 16 amino acids. Trimming removed 6 bases from V and 1 base from J; junction bases left unmatched: 9. Germline loops: CDR1 LNHNV, CDR2 YYDKDF (reference sequence). CDR3 nucleotide sequence: TGTGCCACCAGTAGTAAGAGGGGACAGGGGAACACTGAAGCTTTCTTT. Translation gives CATSSKRGQGNTEAFF.

This rearrangement joins TRBV5-1 to TRBJ2-6, with D possibly being TRBD1 (7 bases). Germline CDR1 SGHRS, CDR2 YFSETQ. The length of the CDR3 is 17 residues. V lost 4 bases and J 1 base, leaving 15 bases between the germline ends. CDR3 loop: CASSRDAGGSGANVLTF. The CDR3 DNA reads as TGCGCCAGCAGCCGTGACGCAGGGGGGTCTGGGGCCAACGTCCTGACTTTC.

The chain carries TRBV5-5 and TRBJ1-1; 7 nucleotides match TRBD1. After removal of 3 bases from V and 1 base from J, the junction contained 6 bases not matched to a gene. Germline values: CDR1 SGHKS, CDR2 YYEKEE (reference sequence). There are 15 residues in the CDR3. CDR3 sequence: CASSSQQGWNTEAFF. DNA of the CDR3: TGTGCCAGCAGCTCTCAACAGGGGTGGAACACTGAAGCTTTCTTT. Filled out from reference TRBV5-5 and TRBJ1-1, the complete variable domain reads DAGVTQSPTHLIKTRGQQVTLRCSPISGHKSVSWYQQVLGQGPQFIFQYYEKEERGRGNFPDRFSARQFPNYSSELNVNALLLGDSALYLCASSSQQGWNTEAFFGQGTRLTVV.

This clone was recorded a few times. V is TRBV5-1 and J is TRBJ2-5; the D gene could be TRBD1 or TRBD2 (5 bases each). CDR3 length: 15 amino acids. Germline V gene data show CDR1 as SGHRS and CDR2 as YFSETQ. Trimming pared 0 bases from V and 3 bases from J, leaving 12 bases between. The CDR3 loop is CASSLGDGPKETQYF. CDR3 in DNA: TGCGCCAGCAGCTTGGGGGACGGCCCAAAAGAGACCCAGTACTTC.

The chain is built from TRBV2 and TRBJ2-3, with 14 bases identical to TRBD2. J was trimmed by 4 bases and V by 7 bases; bases with no gene match: 7. Germline CDR1 and CDR2: SNHLY and FYNNEI. This CDR3 region has 16 residues. The CDR3: CASTLGLAGVSDTQYF. DNA for the CDR3: TGTGCCAGCACCCTGGGACTAGCGGGAGTATCAGATACGCAGTATTTT.

V is TRBV5-1 and J is TRBJ2-3; D call uncertain. Germline V lookup: CDR1 SGHRS, CDR2 YFSETQ. The CDR3 extends over 13 amino acids. V dropped 1 base and J dropped 6 bases, with 9 bases sitting between them. CDR3 in amino acids: CASSLSYYDTQYF. The CDR3 nucleotides are TGCGCCAGCAGCTTGTCTTATTATGATACGCAGTATTTT.

The CDR3 bases are TGTGCCAGCAGCTTATTTGGGGGAACGAACACTGAAGCTTTCTTT. Amino acids: CASSLFGGTNTEAFF. This rearrangement joins TRBV11-1 to TRBJ1-1; D may be TRBD1 (5 bases). The CDR3 totals 15 residues. Trimming pared 2 bases from V and 1 base from J, leaving 11 bases between. Germline V gene sequence: CDR1 SGHAT, CDR2 FQDESV (reference sequence).

V gene TRBV19 combines with J gene TRBJ2-3; 7 bases match TRBD1. The trim removed 1 base at V and 1 base at J, leaving 5 bases unmatched. Germline CDR1 is LNHDA and CDR2 is SQIVND (reference sequence). This CDR3 is 16 amino acids long. CDR3 DNA: TGTGCCAGTAGTATAGGCCGACAGGGAGGCACAGATACGCAGTATTTT. It is translated as CASSIGRQGGTDTQYF.

The chain recombines TRBV18 with TRBJ2-1; D not resolved. There are 16 residues in the CDR3. Deletions cut 0 bases from V and 6 bases from J, with 15 bases between. The germline V gene has CDR1 KGHSH and CDR2 LQKENI. This CDR3 reads CASSPPLLPRGNEQFF. The CDR3, as DNA: TGTGCCAGCTCACCACCGCTCCTCCCCCGTGGCAATGAGCAGTTCTTC.